The T cell receptor beta chain under discussion was sequenced for a study of T cell responses to AZD1222 COVID-19 vaccine. Looking at the study overall: Pooled in the analysis were second doses at about 4 or about 12 weeks. Study conclusions and caveats: Of spike-specific TCRs, nearly half reportedly target regions left unmutated in variants. Vaccination with two AZD1222 doses was followed by a rise in Spike-specific TCR breadth and depth.

Details on this clone: What it binds is unknown.

Per germline, CDR1 SGHNT and CDR2 YYREEE (reference sequence). V was trimmed by 1 base and J by 12 bases, leaving 11 bases between them. The CDR3 sequence is 12 residues long. The table came from immunoSEQ multiplex PCR; TCRdb's copy has only in-frame clones and leaves some out. The profile shows approximately 76,000 clones, over 80% of them singletons. The chain recombines TRBV5-4 with TRBJ1-3; no clear D gene. Sequencing was performed on peripheral blood, taken on day 0 of AZD1222 vaccination. The source is an adult in good health. This CDR3 reads CASSLKDQVIYF. The CDR3 coding sequence is TGTGCCAGCAGCTTGAAGGACCAAGTCATATATTTT.